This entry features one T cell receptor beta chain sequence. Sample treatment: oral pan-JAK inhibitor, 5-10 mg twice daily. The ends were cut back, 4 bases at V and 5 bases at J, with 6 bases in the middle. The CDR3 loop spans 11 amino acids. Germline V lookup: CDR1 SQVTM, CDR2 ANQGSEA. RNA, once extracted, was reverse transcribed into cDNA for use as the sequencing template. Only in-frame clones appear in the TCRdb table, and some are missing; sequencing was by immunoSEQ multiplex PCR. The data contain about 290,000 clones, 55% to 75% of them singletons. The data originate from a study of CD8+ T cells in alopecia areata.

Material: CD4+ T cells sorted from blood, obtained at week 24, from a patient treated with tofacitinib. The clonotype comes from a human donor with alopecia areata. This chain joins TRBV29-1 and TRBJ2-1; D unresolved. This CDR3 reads CSVAGNNEQFF. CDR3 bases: TGCAGCGTTGCAGGTAACAATGAGCAGTTCTTC.